The next 24 T cell receptor beta chains were all read from a single sample in a study of T cells after yellow fever vaccination. MiXCR was run by TCRdb on the 5' RACE reads, yielding one entry per CDR3 protein. The sample consists of about 510,000 distinct CDR3 sequences, 20% to 25% of them appearing once. Sequencing used PBMCs, obtained 20 to 25 days after the first yellow fever vaccination. The receptors stem from a man younger than 35 who received the YFV17D yellow fever vaccine.

This rearrangement joins TRBV9 to TRBJ2-4, with D perhaps given as TRBD1 or TRBD2 (5 bases each). This CDR3 has 15 residues. Germline V gene lookup returns CDR1 SGDLS and CDR2 YYNGEE. Trimming removed 3 bases at V and 2 bases at J, with 12 bases between. CDR3 loop: CASSAGTSSKNIQYF. CDR3 DNA: TGTGCCAGCAGCGCAGGGACCTCTTCCAAAAACATTCAGTACTTC.

J is TRBJ1-4 and V is TRBV2, with a possible D match to TRBD1 (5 bases). The CDR3 length is 15 residues. V was trimmed by 6 bases and J by 0 bases, leaving 11 bases between them. Germline CDR1 is SNHLY and CDR2 is FYNNEI. CDR3 DNA: TGTGCCAGCAGACAGGATCTTGCAACTAATGAAAAACTGTTTTTT. Amino acids: CASRQDLATNEKLFF.

The J gene is TRBJ2-4, the V gene TRBV4-1; tentative D call: TRBD2 (5 bases). The CDR3 runs 17 residues. From germline, CDR1 is MGHRA and CDR2 YSYEKL. Trimming removed 2 bases from V and 7 bases from J, with 21 bases in between. CDR3 sequence (DNA): TGCGCCAGCAGCCAAATTACCGGACTGCCTAAGTTGAACATTCAGTACTTC. Encoded protein: CASSQITGLPKLNIQYF.

The V call is TRBV20-1, the J call TRBJ2-3, with D hard to call. V was trimmed by 2 bases and J by 3 bases, leaving 9 bases between them. The CDR3 extends over 13 amino acids. Germline CDR1 is DFQATT and CDR2 is SNEGSKA (reference sequence). In DNA, the CDR3 is TGCAGTGCTAGAAGCCTGGGAACAGATACGCAGTATTTT. Translating gives CSARSLGTDTQYF.

This clonotype was observed at least ten times. Here the CDR3 DNA reads TGTGCCAGCAGTGGGACAGCTATTTACTACGAGCAGTACTTC. The encoded protein is CASSGTAIYYEQYF. The gene calls are TRBV7-2 and TRBJ2-7, with TRBD1 matching over 7 bases. The CDR3 consists of 14 residues. The V gene end was trimmed by 6 bases and the J gene end by 3 bases; junction bases not matched to a gene: 8. Germline CDR1 is SGHTA and CDR2 is FQGNSA.

The J gene is TRBJ2-3, the V gene TRBV5-1; no clear D. This CDR3 spans 15 amino acids. Trimming pared 4 bases from V and 2 bases from J, leaving 14 bases between. CDR1 SGHRS and CDR2 YFSETQ come from the germline V gene. The CDR3 nucleotides read TGCGCCAGCAGCCCTAATCGGATCTACACAGATACGCAGTATTTT. Translating it yields CASSPNRIYTDTQYF.

Only a few counts were recorded for this clonotype. V and J are TRBV3-1 and TRBJ2-2, with D unresolved. The V gene's germline CDR1 is LGHDT and CDR2 YNNKEL (reference sequence). The length of the CDR3 is 17 residues. Between the trimmed V and J ends, which lost 3 bases and 0 bases, there was a span of 14 bases. CDR3 sequence (DNA): TGTGCCAGCAGCCAGACATACACCGACTCGAACACCGGGGAGCTGTTTTTT. It translates to CASSQTYTDSNTGELFF.

The V gene is TRBV9, the J gene TRBJ2-7; 11 bases match TRBD2. With V trimmed by 3 bases and J by 4 bases, 6 bases remained unmatched. CDR1 SGDLS and CDR2 YYNGEE come from the germline V gene. There are 15 residues in the CDR3. The CDR3 sequence: CASSAGTSGYYEQYF. For the CDR3, the DNA is TGTGCCAGCAGCGCCGGGACTAGCGGCTATTACGAGCAGTACTTC. Using reference TRBV9 and TRBJ2-7 for the parts outside the CDR3, the full variable domain is DSGVTQTPKHLITATGQRVTLRCSPRSGDLSVYWYQQSLDQGLQFLIQYYNGEERAKGNILERFSAQQFPDLHSELNLSSLELGDSALYFCASSAGTSGYYEQYFGPGTRLTVT.

The chain uses TRBV19 and TRBJ1-3; no definite D call. The CDR3 length is 13 residues. V was cut by 7 bases and J by 0 bases, with 7 bases left in between. CDR1 and CDR2 (germline): LNHDA, SQIVND (reference sequence). CDR3 amino acids: CASTRDSGNTIYF. CDR3 in DNA: TGTGCCAGTACCCGGGACTCTGGAAACACCATATATTTT.

This clonotype has only a few counts. The genes are TRBV20-1 and TRBJ2-7; D might be TRBD2 (5 bases). Looked up from germline, CDR1 is DFQATT and CDR2 is SNEGSKA (reference sequence). The CDR3 loop spans 14 amino acids. The ends were cut back, 4 bases at V and 1 base at J, with 14 bases in the middle. The CDR3, as DNA: TGCAGTGCTATGACTCTCGGGGTTTCCTACGAGCAGTACTTC. Protein sequence: CSAMTLGVSYEQYF.

The chain is built from TRBV7-3 and TRBJ2-1, with D perhaps given as TRBD1 or TRBD2 (7 bases each). Trimming stripped 2 bases from V and 9 bases from J, with 17 bases between. CDR3 size: 15 residues. Germline V gene data show CDR1 as SGHTA and CDR2 as FQGTGA. In nucleotides, the CDR3 is TGTGCCAGCAGCTTACTAGCCAGGGGGAGGGGTGAGCAGTTCTTC. It yields the protein CASSLLARGRGEQFF.

The chain combines TRBV12-3 or TRBV12-4 with TRBJ1-5, with a weak D call TRBD1 (5 bases). CDR3 length: 16 residues. Trimming removed 3 bases at V and 2 bases at J, with 14 bases between. The CDR3: CASSFEGRDGNQPQHF. CDR3 bases: TGTGCCAGCAGTTTTGAGGGGCGCGATGGCAATCAGCCCCAGCATTTT.

CDR3 sequence reads: CASSSFQGGGSPLHF. The CDR3 region has the DNA TGTGCCAGCAGCTCTTTCCAGGGGGGTGGTTCACCCCTCCACTTT. The chain couples TRBV7-2 to TRBJ1-6, with TRBD1 identical over 7 bases. The CDR3 has 15 residues. The germline gives CDR1 SGHTA, CDR2 FQGNSA. V lost 4 bases and J lost 9; bases outside the gene matches: 9.

This clonotype was picked up a small number of times. This chain links TRBV20-1 with TRBJ2-1; 8 nucleotides match TRBD1. The CDR3 has 15 residues. J was trimmed by 5 bases and V by 0 bases; bases with no gene match: 6. Germline assignment: CDR1 DFQATT and CDR2 SNEGSKA (reference sequence). DNA for the CDR3: TGCAGTGCTAGAGATTACAGGACAGGGAACAATGAGCAGTTCTTC. This gives the protein CSARDYRTGNNEQFF.

This clonotype was observed a handful of times. This rearrangement joins TRBV6-2 or TRBV6-3 to TRBJ2-1, with 8 positions matching TRBD2. This CDR3 contains 16 residues. CDR1 is MNHEY, CDR2 SVGEGT, per germline. J lost 8 bases, V lost 0 bases, and 9 bases had no gene match. CDR3 sequence reads: CASSYSGGGMTHEQFF. The CDR3 DNA is TGTGCCAGCAGTTACTCAGGCGGGGGGATGACGCATGAGCAGTTCTTC.

This clonotype was seen repeatedly, ten times or more. The rearrangement joins TRBV7-9 to TRBJ2-1; the match to TRBD2 covers 11 bases. With 5 bases clipped from V and 6 bases from J, the junction kept 9 bases outside the gene matches. Germline CDR1 is SEHNR and CDR2 is FQNEAQ (reference sequence). This CDR3 contains 16 residues. CDR3 sequence reads: CASSPWTSGPSNEQFF. CDR3 nucleotide sequence: TGTGCCAGCAGCCCTTGGACTAGCGGGCCCAGCAATGAGCAGTTCTTC.

This clonotype was observed a handful of times. This chain uses TRBV7-8 with TRBJ2-7, with D hard to call. Trimming shortened V by 5 bases and J by 2 bases, and 10 bases separated the two germline ends. There are 13 residues in the CDR3. Germline lookup yields CDR1 SGHVS and CDR2 FQNEAQ. The CDR3: CASSVDFAYEQYV. The CDR3 region has the DNA TGTGCCAGCAGCGTAGATTTCGCCTACGAGCAGTACGTC.

This clonotype was counted a few times. The chain's CDR3 is CASRLTGVGEAFF. Here the CDR3 DNA reads TGCGCCAGCAGGTTGACAGGGGTCGGGGAAGCTTTCTTT. The rearrangement uses TRBV5-1 and TRBJ1-1, with 8 positions matching TRBD1. Unmatched junction bases numbered 8, after V lost 5 bases and J lost 8 bases. Germline loops: CDR1 SGHRS, CDR2 YFSETQ. The CDR3 extends over 13 amino acids.

This clonotype was observed a handful of times. As DNA, the CDR3 is TGCAGTGCTGGAAGAGATAGCGGGGGGTCCCAAGAGACCCAGTACTTC. This gives the protein CSAGRDSGGSQETQYF. The chain recombines TRBV20-1 with TRBJ2-5; 10 bases line up with TRBD2. The CDR3 is 16 residues long. J was trimmed by 1 base and V by 5 bases; bases with no gene match: 10. From germline, CDR1 is DFQATT and CDR2 SNEGSKA (reference sequence).

This chain joins TRBV12-3 or TRBV12-4 and TRBJ1-4, with D tentatively TRBD1 (6 bases). Trimming cost V 5 bases and J 5 bases, with 15 bases left between them. The CDR3 is 15 amino acids. DNA of the CDR3: TGTGCCAGCAGTAAACAGACAGGACTGAATGAAAAACTGTTTTTT. Residues: CASSKQTGLNEKLFF.

The rearrangement joins TRBV4-1 to TRBJ2-1, with 9 bases matching TRBD1. V gave up 0 bases and J gave up 7 bases; unmatched junction bases: 10. The length of the CDR3 is 17 residues. Germline CDR1 is MGHRA and CDR2 is YSYEKL. CDR3 DNA sequence: TGCGCCAGCAGCCAAGAACCCCGGGGACAGGGAGCGAATGAGCAGTTCTTC. This encodes CASSQEPRGQGANEQFF.

This chain joins TRBV28 and TRBJ1-1; no clear D gene. Germline V gene data show CDR1 as MDHEN and CDR2 as SYDVKM. V dropped 7 bases and J dropped 0 bases, with 9 bases sitting between them. The CDR3 runs to 13 residues. The CDR3 loop is CASNQDLNTEAFF. CDR3 coding DNA: TGTGCCAGCAACCAAGACTTGAACACTGAAGCTTTCTTT.

In this sample, this clonotype turned up a few times. The chain employs TRBV10-3 and TRBJ2-7, with 10 bases that match TRBD2. This CDR3 is 16 amino acids long. The V gene end was trimmed by 3 bases and the J gene end by 0 bases; junction bases not matched to a gene: 5. Germline V lookup: CDR1 ENHRY, CDR2 SYGVKD. The DNA for the CDR3 is TGTGCCATCAGTGATGCCGCTAGCGGGAGCTCCTACGAGCAGTACGTC. Amino acids: CAISDAASGSSYEQYV.

This chain uses TRBV19 with TRBJ2-7; D might be TRBD1 (5 bases). Between the trimmed V and J ends, which lost 5 bases and 4 bases, there was a span of 9 bases. Germline V CDR1 and CDR2: LNHDA, SQIVND (reference sequence). The CDR3 spans 12 residues. CDR3 nucleotides: TGTGCCAGTAGTGACAGTTGGTACGAGCAGTACTTC. Amino acids: CASSDSWYEQYF.